The 5 T cell receptor beta chains reported below all come from one sample, sequenced in a study of technical replicates of blood from a handful of donors. Clones were read by immunoSEQ multiplex PCR, and TCRdb kept only the in-frame ones, dropping some. The profile shows about 73,000 clones, roughly 93% of them singletons. Sequences were obtained from T cells isolated from PBMCs. All receptors come from a human donor in good health.

CDR3: CASSTGQGARYEQYF. The DNA of the CDR3 is TGCGCCAGCAGCACAGGACAGGGGGCCCGATACGAGCAGTACTTC. The chain combines TRBV4-1 with TRBJ2-7; TRBD1 aligns across 11 bases. The CDR3 is made up of 15 amino acids. V shed 5 bases and J 4 bases; nucleotides not matched to a gene: 7. Germline CDR1 and CDR2: MGHRA and YSYEKL.

This chain links TRBV11-2 with TRBJ1-2; 7 bases agree with TRBD1. The ends lost 5 bases at V and 11 bases at J; junction bases unmatched: 5. The CDR3 has 11 residues. Germline V gene lookup returns CDR1 SGHAT and CDR2 FQNNGV. The CDR3 reads CASSHPGGYTF. CDR3 nucleotides: TGTGCCAGCAGCCACCCAGGGGGGTACACCTTC. The full variable domain, rest sourced from reference TRBV11-2 and TRBJ1-2, is EAGVAQSPRYKIIEKRQSVAFWCNPISGHATLYWYQQILGQGPKLLIQFQNNGVVDDSQLPKDRFSAERLKGVDSTLKIQPAKLEDSAVYLCASSHPGGYTFGSGTRLTVV.

V and J are TRBV19 and TRBJ1-3; TRBD1 agrees at 7 bases. Germline V gene data show CDR1 as LNHDA and CDR2 as SQIVND (reference sequence). There are 15 residues in the CDR3. V dropped 7 bases and J dropped 0; count of bases not matched to a gene: 6. The CDR3 DNA sequence: TGTGCCAGTATCCCGACAGGGAGCTCTGGAAACACCATATATTTT. As protein: CASIPTGSSGNTIYF.

The chain combines TRBV9 with TRBJ2-7, with D possibly matching TRBD2 (6 bases). This CDR3 comprises 15 residues. V dropped 0 bases and J dropped 3 bases, with 13 bases sitting between them. Germline values: CDR1 SGDLS, CDR2 YYNGEE. In DNA form, the CDR3 reads TGTGCCAGCAGCGTAGGGACTAAGGTTAGCTACGAGCAGTACTTC. It translates to CASSVGTKVSYEQYF.

The gene calls are TRBV5-4 and TRBJ2-1; 11 bases are shared with TRBD2. Germline CDR1 SGHNT, CDR2 YYREEE (reference sequence). The CDR3 is 15 amino acids. Trimming cost V 4 bases and J 7 bases; bases outside gene matches: 7. CDR3 DNA sequence: TGTGCCAGCAGCCAGACTAGCGGGACTGAAAATGAGCAGTTCTTC. Its protein product is CASSQTSGTENEQFF.